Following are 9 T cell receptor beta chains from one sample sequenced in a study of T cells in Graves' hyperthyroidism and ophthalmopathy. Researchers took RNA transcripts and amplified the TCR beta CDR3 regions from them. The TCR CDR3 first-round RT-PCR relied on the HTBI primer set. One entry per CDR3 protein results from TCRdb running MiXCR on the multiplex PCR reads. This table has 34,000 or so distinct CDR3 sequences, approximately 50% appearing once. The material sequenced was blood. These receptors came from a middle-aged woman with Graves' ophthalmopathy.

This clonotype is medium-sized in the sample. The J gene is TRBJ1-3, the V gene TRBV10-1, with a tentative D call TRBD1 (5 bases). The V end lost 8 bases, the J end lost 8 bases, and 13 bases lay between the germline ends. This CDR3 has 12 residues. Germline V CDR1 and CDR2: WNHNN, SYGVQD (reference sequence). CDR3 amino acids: CASGTGGDTIYF. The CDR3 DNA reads TGCGCCAGCGGCACCGGGGGTGACACCATATATTTT.

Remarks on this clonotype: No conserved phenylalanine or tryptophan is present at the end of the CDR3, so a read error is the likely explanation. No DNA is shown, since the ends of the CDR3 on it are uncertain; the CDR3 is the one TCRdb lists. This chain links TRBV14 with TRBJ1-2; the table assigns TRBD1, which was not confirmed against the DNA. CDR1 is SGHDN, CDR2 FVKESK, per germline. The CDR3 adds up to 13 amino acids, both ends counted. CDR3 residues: CASSQVGTGGITL.

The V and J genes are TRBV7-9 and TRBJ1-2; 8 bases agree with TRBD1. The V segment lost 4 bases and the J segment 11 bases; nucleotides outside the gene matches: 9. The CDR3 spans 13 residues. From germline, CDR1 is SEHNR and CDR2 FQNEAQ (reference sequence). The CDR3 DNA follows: TGTGCCAGCAGCTCAAGGCTCAGGGGGCATTACACCTTC. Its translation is CASSSRLRGHYTF.

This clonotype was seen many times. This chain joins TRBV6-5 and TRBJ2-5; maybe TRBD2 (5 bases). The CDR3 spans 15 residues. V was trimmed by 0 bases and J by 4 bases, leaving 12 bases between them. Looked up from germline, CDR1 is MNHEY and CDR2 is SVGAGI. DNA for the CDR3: TGTGCCAGCAGTTACTCGTTTCGAGCGGCAGAGACCCAGTACTTC. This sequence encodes CASSYSFRAAETQYF.

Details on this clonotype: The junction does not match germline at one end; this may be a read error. The DNA of the CDR3 is TGTGCCAGCAGCGGGGTAAACACCGGGGAGCTGTTCTTT. Its protein is CASSGVNTGELFF. The chain combines TRBV9 with TRBJ2-2, with D possibly matching TRBD2 (5 bases). Germline V CDR1 and CDR2: SGDLS, YYNGEE. The CDR3 extends over 13 amino acids.

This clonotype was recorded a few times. The CDR3 DNA reads as TGTGCCAGCAGTTACGGGACAGACTACGAGCAGTACTTC. Its translation: CASSYGTDYEQYF. The V call is TRBV6-5, the J call TRBJ2-7, with 7 bases matching TRBD1. The CDR3 spans 13 residues. V lost 2 bases, J lost 3 bases, and 1 base stayed unmatched. Germline V gene sequence: CDR1 MNHEY, CDR2 SVGAGI.

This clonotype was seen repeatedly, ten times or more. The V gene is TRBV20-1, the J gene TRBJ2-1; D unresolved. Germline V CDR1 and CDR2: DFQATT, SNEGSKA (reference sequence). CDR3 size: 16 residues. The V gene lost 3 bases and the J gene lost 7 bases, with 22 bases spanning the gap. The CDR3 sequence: CSASLRFPGQRNEQFF. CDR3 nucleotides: TGCAGTGCTAGTCTCCGGTTCCCCGGCCAGCGAAATGAGCAGTTCTTC.

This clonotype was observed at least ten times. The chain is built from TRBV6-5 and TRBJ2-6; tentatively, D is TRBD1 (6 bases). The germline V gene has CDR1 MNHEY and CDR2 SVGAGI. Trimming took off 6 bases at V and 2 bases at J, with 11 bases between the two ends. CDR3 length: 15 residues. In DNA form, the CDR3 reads TGTGCCAGCAGACGAGCAGGGGCTGGGGCCAACGTCCTGACTTTC. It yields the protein CASRRAGAGANVLTF.

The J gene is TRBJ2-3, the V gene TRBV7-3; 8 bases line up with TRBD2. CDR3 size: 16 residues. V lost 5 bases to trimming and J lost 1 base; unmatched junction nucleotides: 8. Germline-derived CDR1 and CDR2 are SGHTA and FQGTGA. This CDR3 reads CASSRRGGQGTDTQYF. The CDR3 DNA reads TGTGCCAGCAGCCGACGCGGGGGGCAAGGCACAGATACGCAGTATTTT.